This record covers a single T cell receptor (beta chain). Its antigen is as yet unknown. Regarding time point: week 3, after first cycle of checkpoint inhibitor. Apart from a couple of fast progressors, RECIST 1.1 response was judged 12 weeks post-infusion. A fixed DNA input of 350 ng was used per bulk PBMC sample. Assay used: immunoSEQ multiplex PCR; TCRdb lists only in-frame clones, some missing. In the table there are a few thousand clones, about four fifths of which are singletons. Germline values: CDR1 MRHNA, CDR2 SNTAGT. CDR3 length equals 13 residues. The ends were cut back, 0 bases at V and 12 bases at J, with 12 bases in the middle. This sample is part of a study of blood T cell dynamics during melanoma immunotherapy. Overall study context: Metastatic melanoma patients received first-line pembrolizumab or nivolumab plus ipilimumab.

Study-wide points: PBMC repertoires of eventual disease-control patients split at W3 into clonality or diversity gains.

The source of this sequence is a human donor with melanoma. The material sequenced was blood, taken from a patient treated with checkpoint blockade. This sequence joins TRBV6-4 and TRBJ2-1; D unclear. The CDR3 protein is CASSDSSGMAQFF. DNA of the CDR3: TGTGCCAGCAGTGACTCGAGTGGGATGGCGCAGTTCTTC.